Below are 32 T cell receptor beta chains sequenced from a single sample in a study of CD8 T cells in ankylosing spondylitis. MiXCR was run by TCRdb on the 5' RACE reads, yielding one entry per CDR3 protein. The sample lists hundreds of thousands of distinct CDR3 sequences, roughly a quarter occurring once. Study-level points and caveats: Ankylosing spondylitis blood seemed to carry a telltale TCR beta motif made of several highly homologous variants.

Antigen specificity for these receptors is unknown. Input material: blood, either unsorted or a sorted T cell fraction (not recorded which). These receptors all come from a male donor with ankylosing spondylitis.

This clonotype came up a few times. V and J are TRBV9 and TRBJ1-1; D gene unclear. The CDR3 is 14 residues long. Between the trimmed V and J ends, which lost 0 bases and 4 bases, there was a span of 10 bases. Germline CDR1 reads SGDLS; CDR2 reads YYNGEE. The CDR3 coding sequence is TGTGCCAGCAGCGTAGCGGGAAGTGGCACTGAAGCTTTCTTT. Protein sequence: CASSVAGSGTEAFF.

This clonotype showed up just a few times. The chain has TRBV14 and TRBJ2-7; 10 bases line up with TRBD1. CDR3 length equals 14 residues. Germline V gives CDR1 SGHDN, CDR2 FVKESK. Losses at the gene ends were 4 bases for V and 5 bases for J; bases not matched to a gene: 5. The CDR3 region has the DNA TGTGCCAGCAGCCTGGGACAGGGGTTCGACGAGCAGTACTTC. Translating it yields CASSLGQGFDEQYF.

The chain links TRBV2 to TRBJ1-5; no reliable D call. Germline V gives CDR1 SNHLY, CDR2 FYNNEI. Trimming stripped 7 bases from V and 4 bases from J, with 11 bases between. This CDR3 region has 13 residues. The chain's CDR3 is CASKYSPNQPQHF. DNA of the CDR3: TGTGCCAGCAAGTACAGCCCGAATCAGCCCCAGCATTTT.

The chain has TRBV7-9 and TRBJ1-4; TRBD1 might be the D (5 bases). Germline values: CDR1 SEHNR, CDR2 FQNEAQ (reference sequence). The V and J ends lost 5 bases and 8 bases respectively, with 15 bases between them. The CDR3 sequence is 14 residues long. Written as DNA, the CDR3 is TGTGCCAGCAGCCCAGGGACCATTCGGGAAAAACTGTTTTTT. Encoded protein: CASSPGTIREKLFF.

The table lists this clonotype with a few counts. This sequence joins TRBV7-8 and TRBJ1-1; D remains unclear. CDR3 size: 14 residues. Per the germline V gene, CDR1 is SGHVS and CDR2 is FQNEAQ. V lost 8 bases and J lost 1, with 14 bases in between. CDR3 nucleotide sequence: TGTGCCAGCTTGGAGGGCGCGGGGAACACTGAAGCTTTCTTT. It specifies CASLEGAGNTEAFF. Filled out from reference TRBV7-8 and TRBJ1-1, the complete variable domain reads GAGVSQSPRYKVAKRGQDVALRCDPISGHVSLFWYQQALGQGPEFLTYFQNEAQLDKSGLPSDRFFAERPEGSVSTLKIQRTQQEDSAVYLCASLEGAGNTEAFFGQGTRLTVV.

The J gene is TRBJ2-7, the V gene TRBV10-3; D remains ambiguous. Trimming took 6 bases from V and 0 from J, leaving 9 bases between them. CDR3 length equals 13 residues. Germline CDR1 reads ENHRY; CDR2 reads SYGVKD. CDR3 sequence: CAIRDPYSYEQYF. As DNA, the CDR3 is TGTGCCATCAGAGACCCCTACTCCTACGAGCAGTACTTC.

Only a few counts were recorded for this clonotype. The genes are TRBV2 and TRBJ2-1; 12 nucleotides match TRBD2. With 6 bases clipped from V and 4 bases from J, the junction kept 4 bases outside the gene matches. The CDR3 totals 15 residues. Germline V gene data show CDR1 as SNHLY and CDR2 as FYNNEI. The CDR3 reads CASRTLAGGYNEQFF. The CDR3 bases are TGTGCCAGCAGAACGCTAGCGGGAGGGTACAATGAGCAGTTCTTC.

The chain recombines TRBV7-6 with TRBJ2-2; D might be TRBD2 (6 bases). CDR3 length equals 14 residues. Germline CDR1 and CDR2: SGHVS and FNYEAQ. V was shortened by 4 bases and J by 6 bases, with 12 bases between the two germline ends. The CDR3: CASSSRTGAGELFF. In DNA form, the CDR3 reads TGTGCCAGCAGCTCTCGAACGGGGGCCGGGGAGCTGTTTTTT.

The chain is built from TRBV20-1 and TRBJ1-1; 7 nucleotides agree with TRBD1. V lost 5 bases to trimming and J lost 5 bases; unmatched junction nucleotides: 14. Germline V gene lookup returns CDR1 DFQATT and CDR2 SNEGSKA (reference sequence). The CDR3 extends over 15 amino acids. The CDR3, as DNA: TGCAGTGCTTCCCCAGGGGGACACCCGAGAACTGAAGCTTTCTTT. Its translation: CSASPGGHPRTEAFF.

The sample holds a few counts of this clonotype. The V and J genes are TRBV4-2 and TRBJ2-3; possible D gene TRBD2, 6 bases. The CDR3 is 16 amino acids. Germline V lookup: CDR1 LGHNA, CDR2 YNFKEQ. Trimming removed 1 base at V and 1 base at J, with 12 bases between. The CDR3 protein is CASSQGREWGTDTQYF. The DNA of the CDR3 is TGTGCCAGCAGCCAAGGCCGGGAGTGGGGCACAGATACGCAGTATTTT.

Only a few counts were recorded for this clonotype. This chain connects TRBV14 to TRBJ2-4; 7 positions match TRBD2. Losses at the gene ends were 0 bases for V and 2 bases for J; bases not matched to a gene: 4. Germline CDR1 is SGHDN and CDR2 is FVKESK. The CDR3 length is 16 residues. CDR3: CASSQELGGTKNIQYF. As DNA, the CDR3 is TGTGCCAGCAGCCAAGAACTGGGAGGGACCAAAAACATTCAGTACTTC. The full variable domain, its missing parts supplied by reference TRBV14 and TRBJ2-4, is EAGVTQFPSHSVIEKGQTVTLRCDPISGHDNLYWYRRVMGKEIKFLLHFVKESKQDESGMPNNRFLAERTGGTYSTLKVQPAELEDSGVYFCASSQELGGTKNIQYFGAGTRLSVL.

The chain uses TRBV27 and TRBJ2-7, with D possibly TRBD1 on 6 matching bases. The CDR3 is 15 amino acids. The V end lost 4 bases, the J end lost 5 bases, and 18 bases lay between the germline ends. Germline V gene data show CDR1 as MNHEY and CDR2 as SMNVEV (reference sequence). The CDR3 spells CASSSLSTGSDEQYF. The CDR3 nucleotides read TGTGCCAGCAGTTCCCTCAGTACAGGGAGCGACGAGCAGTACTTC.

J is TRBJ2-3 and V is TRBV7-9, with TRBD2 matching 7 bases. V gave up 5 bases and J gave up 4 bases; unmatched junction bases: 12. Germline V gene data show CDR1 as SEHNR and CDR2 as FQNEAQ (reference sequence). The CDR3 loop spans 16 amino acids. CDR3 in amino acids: CASSRELAYAADTQYF. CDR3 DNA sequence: TGTGCCAGCAGCCGTGAACTAGCGTATGCCGCAGATACGCAGTATTTT.

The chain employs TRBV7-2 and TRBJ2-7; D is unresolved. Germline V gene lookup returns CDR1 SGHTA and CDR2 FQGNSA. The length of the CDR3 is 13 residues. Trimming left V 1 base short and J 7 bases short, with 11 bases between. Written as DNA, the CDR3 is TGTGCCAGCAGCTTAGAAGGTTTGAGGGAGCAGTACTTC. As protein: CASSLEGLREQYF.

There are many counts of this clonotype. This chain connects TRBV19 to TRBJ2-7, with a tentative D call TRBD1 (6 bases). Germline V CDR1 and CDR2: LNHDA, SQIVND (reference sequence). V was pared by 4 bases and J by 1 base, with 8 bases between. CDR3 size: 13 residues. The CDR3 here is CASSTGVSYEQYF. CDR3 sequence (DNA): TGTGCCAGTAGTACAGGGGTTTCCTACGAGCAGTACTTC.

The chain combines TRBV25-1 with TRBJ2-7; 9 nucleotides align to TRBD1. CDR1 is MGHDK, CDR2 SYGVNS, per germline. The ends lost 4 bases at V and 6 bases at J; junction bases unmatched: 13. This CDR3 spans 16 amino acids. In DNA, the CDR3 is TGTGCCAGCAGTGGCACCGGGACAGGGAGCGGGCTCGAGCAGTACGTC. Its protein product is CASSGTGTGSGLEQYV.

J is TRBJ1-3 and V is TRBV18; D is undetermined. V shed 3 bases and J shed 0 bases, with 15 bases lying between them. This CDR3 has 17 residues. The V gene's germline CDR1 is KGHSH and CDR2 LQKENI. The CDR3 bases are TGTGCCAGCTCACCCCGGGGAGGATCTTTCTCTGGAAACACCATATATTTT. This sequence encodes CASSPRGGSFSGNTIYF.

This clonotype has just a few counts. CDR3 residues: CASSPQQGTEAFF. The DNA of the CDR3 is TGTGCCAGCAGCCCTCAACAGGGCACTGAAGCTTTCTTT. This chain connects TRBV12-3 or TRBV12-4 to TRBJ1-1, with a tentative D call TRBD1 (6 bases). The CDR3 is made up of 13 amino acids. The germline V and J ends were trimmed by 6 bases and 4 bases, with 12 bases remaining between them.

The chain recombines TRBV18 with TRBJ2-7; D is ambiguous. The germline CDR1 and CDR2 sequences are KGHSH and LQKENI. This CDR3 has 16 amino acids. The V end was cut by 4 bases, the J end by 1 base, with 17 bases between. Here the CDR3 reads CASSRATVDRSYEQYF. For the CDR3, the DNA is TGTGCCAGCTCACGCGCTACCGTGGATAGGTCCTACGAGCAGTACTTC.

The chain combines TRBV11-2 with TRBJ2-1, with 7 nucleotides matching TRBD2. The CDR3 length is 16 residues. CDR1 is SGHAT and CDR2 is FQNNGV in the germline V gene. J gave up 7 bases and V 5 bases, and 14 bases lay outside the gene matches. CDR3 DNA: TGTGCCAGCAGCCCCCGTGGTAGCGGGTTTCGGAATGAGCAGTTCTTC. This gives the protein CASSPRGSGFRNEQFF.

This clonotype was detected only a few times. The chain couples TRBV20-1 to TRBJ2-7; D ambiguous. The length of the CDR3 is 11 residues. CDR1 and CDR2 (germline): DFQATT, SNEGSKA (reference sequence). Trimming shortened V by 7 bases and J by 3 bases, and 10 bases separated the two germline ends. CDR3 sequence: CSGASNYEQYF. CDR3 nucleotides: TGCAGTGGGGCCAGTAACTACGAGCAGTACTTC.

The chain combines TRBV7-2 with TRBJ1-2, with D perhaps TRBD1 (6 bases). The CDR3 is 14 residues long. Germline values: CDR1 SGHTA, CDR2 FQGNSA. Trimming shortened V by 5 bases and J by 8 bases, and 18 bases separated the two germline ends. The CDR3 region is CASSLTQGRRGYTF. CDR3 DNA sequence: TGTGCCAGCAGCCTAACCCAGGGGCGGAGGGGCTACACCTTC. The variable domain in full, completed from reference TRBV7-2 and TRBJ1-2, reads GAGVSQSPSNKVTEKGKDVELRCDPISGHTALYWYRQSLGQGLEFLIYFQGNSAPDKSGLPSDRFSAERTGGSVSTLTIQRTQQEDSAVYLCASSLTQGRRGYTFGSGTRLTVV.

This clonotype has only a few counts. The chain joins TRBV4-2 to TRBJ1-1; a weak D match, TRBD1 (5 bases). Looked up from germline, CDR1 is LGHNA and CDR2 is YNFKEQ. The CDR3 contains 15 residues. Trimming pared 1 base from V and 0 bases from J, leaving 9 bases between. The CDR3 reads CASSQGDGVNTEAFF. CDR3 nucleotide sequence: TGTGCCAGCAGCCAAGGGGACGGGGTGAACACTGAAGCTTTCTTT.

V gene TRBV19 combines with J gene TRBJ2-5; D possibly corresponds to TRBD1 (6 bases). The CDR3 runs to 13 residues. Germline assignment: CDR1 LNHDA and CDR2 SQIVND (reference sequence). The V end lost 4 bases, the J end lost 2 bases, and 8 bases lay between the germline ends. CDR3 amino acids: CASSNGQQETQYF. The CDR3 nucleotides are TGTGCCAGTAGTAATGGACAGCAAGAGACCCAGTACTTC.

The CDR3: CASSYDRWIDNEQFF. The DNA of the CDR3 is TGTGCCAGCAGCTATGACAGGTGGATAGACAATGAGCAGTTCTTC. J is TRBJ2-1 and V is TRBV5-6; a weak D match, TRBD1 (6 bases). The CDR3 is made up of 15 amino acids. The V gene's germline CDR1 is SGHDT and CDR2 YYEEEE. Trimming pared 3 bases from V and 5 bases from J, leaving 15 bases between.

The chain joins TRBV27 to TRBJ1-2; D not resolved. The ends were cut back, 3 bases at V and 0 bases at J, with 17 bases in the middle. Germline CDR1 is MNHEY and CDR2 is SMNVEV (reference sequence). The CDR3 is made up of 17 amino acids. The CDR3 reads CASSLSFPPDANYGYTF. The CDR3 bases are TGTGCCAGCAGTTTGTCCTTCCCTCCAGACGCTAACTATGGCTACACCTTC.

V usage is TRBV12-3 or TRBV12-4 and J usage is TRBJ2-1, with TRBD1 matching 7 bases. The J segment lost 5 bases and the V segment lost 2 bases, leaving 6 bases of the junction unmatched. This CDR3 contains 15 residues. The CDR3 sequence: CASSLMGQSNNEQFF. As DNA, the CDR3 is TGTGCCAGCAGTTTAATGGGACAGTCGAACAATGAGCAGTTCTTC.

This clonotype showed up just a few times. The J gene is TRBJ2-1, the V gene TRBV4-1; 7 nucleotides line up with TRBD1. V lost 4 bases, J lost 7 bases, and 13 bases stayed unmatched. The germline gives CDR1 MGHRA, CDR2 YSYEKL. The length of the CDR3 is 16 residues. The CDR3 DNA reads TGCGCCAGCAGCCGCGGGCCTTACAGGGGTGGTAATGAGCAGTTCTTC. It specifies CASSRGPYRGGNEQFF.

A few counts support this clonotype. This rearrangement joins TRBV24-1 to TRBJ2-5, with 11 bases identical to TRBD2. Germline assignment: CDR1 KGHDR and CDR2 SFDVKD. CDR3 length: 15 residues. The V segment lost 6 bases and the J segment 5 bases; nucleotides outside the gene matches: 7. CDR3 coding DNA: TGTGCCACCAGTCCGACCGGGACTAGCGGTGAGACCCAGTACTTC. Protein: CATSPTGTSGETQYF.

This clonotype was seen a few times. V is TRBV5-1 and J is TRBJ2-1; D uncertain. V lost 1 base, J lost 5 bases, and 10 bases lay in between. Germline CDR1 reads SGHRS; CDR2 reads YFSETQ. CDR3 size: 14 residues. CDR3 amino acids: CASSLRFEDNEQFF. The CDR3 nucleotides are TGCGCCAGCAGCTTGCGGTTTGAAGACAATGAGCAGTTCTTC.

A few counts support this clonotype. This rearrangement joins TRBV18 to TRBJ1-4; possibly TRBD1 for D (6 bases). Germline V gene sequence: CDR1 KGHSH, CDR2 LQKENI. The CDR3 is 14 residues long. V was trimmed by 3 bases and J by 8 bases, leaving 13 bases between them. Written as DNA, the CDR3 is TGTGCCAGCTCACCGTCAGGGGCGGAAGAAAAACTGTTTTTT. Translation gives CASSPSGAEEKLFF. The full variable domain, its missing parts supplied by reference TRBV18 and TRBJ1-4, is NAGVMQNPRHLVRRRGQEARLRCSPMKGHSHVYWYRQLPEEGLKFMVYLQKENIIDESGMPKERFSAEFPKEGPSILRIQQVVRGDSAAYFCASSPSGAEEKLFFGSGTQLSVL.

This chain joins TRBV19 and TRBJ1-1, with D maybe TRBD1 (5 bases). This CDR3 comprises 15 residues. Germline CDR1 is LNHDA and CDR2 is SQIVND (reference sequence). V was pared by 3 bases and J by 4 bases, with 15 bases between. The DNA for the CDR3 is TGTGCCAGTAGTATGATCGGGGGAGTAGGCACTGAAGCTTTCTTT. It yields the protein CASSMIGGVGTEAFF.